This TCR beta chain was retrieved from a study of shared clonotypes between healthy human individuals. TCRdb's table, derived via immunoSEQ multiplex PCR, lists solely in-frame clones and lacks some. The sample consists of under 2,500,000 clones, 90% to 97% of them appearing once. Details on this clone: Its matching antigen is unknown.

The CDR3 consists of 13 residues. General study findings and limits: Generally, estimated richness proved larger in naive subsets than it did in memory subsets. Roughly 5% of naive CD4 clonotypes were shared across a handful of donors. Non-shared clonotypes were found to have lower generation probabilities than the clonotypes that were shared by all four of the sorted-subset donors.

All the donors were Caucasian adults who lived in Nashville, Tennessee. The origin of this receptor is a man younger than 35 in good health. The sample consisted of naive CD4+ T cells sorted from blood. Subset specified: CD45RA+ positively selected. The chain combines TRBV12-2 with TRBJ1-2; the table gives TRBD1 as D, unverified against the DNA. TRBV12-2 is shown as a pseudogene. CDR3 nucleotide sequence: TGTGCAAGTCGCTTATCACAGGGAAATGGCTACACCTTC. Amino acids: CASRLSQGNGYTF.